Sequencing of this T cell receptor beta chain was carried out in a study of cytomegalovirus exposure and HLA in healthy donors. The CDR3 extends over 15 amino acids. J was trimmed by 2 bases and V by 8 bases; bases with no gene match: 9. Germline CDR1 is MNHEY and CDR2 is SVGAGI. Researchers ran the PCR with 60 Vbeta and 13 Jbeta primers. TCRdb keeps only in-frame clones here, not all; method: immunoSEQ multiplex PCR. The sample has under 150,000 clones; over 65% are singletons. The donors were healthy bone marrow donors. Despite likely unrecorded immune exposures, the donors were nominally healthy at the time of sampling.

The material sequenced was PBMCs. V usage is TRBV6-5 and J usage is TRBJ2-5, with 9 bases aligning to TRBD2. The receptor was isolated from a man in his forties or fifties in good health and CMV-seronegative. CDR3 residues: CASLSSGGPQETQYF. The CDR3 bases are TGTGCCAGCCTATCCAGCGGGGGGCCTCAAGAGACCCAGTACTTC.